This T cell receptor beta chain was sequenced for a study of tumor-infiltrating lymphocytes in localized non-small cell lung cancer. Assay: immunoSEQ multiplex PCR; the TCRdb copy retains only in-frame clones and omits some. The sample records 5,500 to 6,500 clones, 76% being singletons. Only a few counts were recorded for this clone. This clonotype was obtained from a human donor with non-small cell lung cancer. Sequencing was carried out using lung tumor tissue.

DNA of the CDR3: TGTGCCACCAGCAGAGATGAGGCAGGAAGTAGCACAGATACGCAGTATTTT. Translating it yields CATSRDEAGSSTDTQYF. The chain couples TRBV15 to TRBJ2-3; D is unclear. V was shortened by 0 bases and J by 0 bases, with 13 bases between the two germline ends. The CDR3 loop spans 17 amino acids. Looked up from germline, CDR1 is LNHNV and CDR2 is YYDKDF (reference sequence).